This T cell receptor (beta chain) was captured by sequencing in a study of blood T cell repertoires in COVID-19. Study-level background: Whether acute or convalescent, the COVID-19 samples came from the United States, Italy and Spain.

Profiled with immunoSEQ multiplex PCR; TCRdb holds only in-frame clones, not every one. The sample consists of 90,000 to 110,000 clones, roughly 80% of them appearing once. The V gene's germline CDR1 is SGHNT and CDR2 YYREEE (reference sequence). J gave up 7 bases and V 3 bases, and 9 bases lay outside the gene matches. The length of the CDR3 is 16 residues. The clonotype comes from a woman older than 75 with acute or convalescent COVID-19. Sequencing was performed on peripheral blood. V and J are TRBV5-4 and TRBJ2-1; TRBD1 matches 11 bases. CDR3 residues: CASSYGQGATSNEQFF. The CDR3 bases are TGTGCCAGCAGCTATGGACAGGGGGCGACTTCGAATGAGCAGTTCTTC.